This T cell receptor beta chain stems from a study of T cell repertoires in cytomegalovirus infection (dated by TCRdb to between 2018 and 2020). Describing the broader study: Donor HLA type was relevant to the analysis, as public TCR beta signatures indicated carriage of CMV infection together with the matching HLA type. Broader findings and caveats from the paper: The ex vivo response was dominated by HLA-C-restricted CMV-specific TCR beta clonotypes, and the single most frequent clonotype in two of eight donors was supplied by these HLA-C-restricted clonotypes. Carriers of CMV infection plus the relevant HLA type were discriminated by the cumulative frequency of public TCR beta family members in the study cohort and in an independent roughly 340-donor cohort.

To note about this clonotype: Its antigen is still unknown. A much larger clone differs by one base, so this may be a read error.

V is shortened by 0 bases, J by 6 bases, and the region joining them spans 2 bases. CDR1 and CDR2 were assigned from the germline V gene as SGHAT and FQNNGV. The CDR3 spans 12 residues, from the cysteine through the phenylalanine. The kept DNA is CDR3 alone, 36 bases in frame from the first base. TCRdb records Illumina HiSeq 1500 as the sequencer. Using fastp trimming at Q25 and MiXCR clonotype assembly, TCRdb reanalyzed the public sequencing data and kept in-frame beta chains. CDR3 protein sequences are deduplicated, and each keeps its most common genes and DNA. The sample yields around 530,000 distinct CDR3 sequences; approximately 15% were counted once. 20% to 30% of the sample belongs to the ten largest clones.

This receptor was taken from a human donor in good health (CMV status not recorded). Some clones in this sample may be carry-over from other donors' samples. Here the chain combines TRBV11-2 and TRBJ2-2; the D gene is not confidently resolved. The specimen sequenced was CD8+ T cells from PBMCs. The CDR3 loop reads CASSLESGELFF. The nucleotide sequence reads as follows: TGTGCCAGCAGCTTAGAATCCGGGGAGCTGTTTTTT. The variable domain in full, with residues beyond the CDR3 obtained from the reference TRBV11-2 and TRBJ2-2 genes, is EAGVAQSPRYKIIEKRQSVAFWCNPISGHATLYWYQQILGQGPKLLIQFQNNGVVDDSQLPKDRFSAERLKGVDSTLKIQPAKLEDSAVYLCASSLESGELFFGEGSRLTVL.